The 2 T cell receptor beta chains presented below share a single source sample, sequenced in a study of cytomegalovirus exposure and HLA in healthy donors. The PCR ran on 60 Vbeta and 13 Jbeta primers. Sequenced by immunoSEQ multiplex PCR; TCRdb stores in-frame clones only, minus some. The data show over 150,000 clones, approximately 80% seen once. The sequencing sample was made of PBMCs. The receptors shown here come from a woman in her thirties or forties in good health and CMV-seropositive.

The chain has TRBV27 and TRBJ2-2; no clear D. There are 14 residues in the CDR3. V was shortened by 3 bases and J by 2 bases, with 7 bases between the two germline ends. The germline V gene has CDR1 MNHEY and CDR2 SMNVEV (reference sequence). The DNA for the CDR3 is TGTGCCAGCAGTTTCTCCAGTAACACCGGGGAGCTGTTTTTT. Protein sequence: CASSFSSNTGELFF.

This clone has just a few counts. The J gene is TRBJ2-7, the V gene TRBV6-1; 7 bases map to TRBD1. The length of the CDR3 is 15 residues. Germline trimming cut 4 bases from V and 7 bases from J; bases unmatched to any gene: 13. CDR1 and CDR2 (germline): MNHNS, SASEGT. CDR3 residues: CASSARQGIAGEQYF. The CDR3 nucleotides are TGTGCCAGCAGTGCAAGACAGGGTATCGCTGGAGAGCAGTACTTC.